These T cell receptor beta chains were read from a single sample in a study of blood T cell repertoires in COVID-19. Sequencing was performed with immunoSEQ multiplex PCR; in TCRdb, only in-frame clones are kept and a portion is missing. The table has 20,000 to 25,000 clones, about nine tenths seen once. Material for sequencing was peripheral blood. These receptor sequences come from a human donor with active COVID-19. The donor label of this sample is uncertain. The CDR3 runs from the conserved cysteine through the conserved F or W. A D gene is named only where the DNA matches it firmly. Size tells how often a clone was seen (once, few, many) or the class of an expanded clone, and some rows leave it out.

j_call,d_call,v_call,clone_size,cdr3_aa,cdr3_nt
TRBJ2-5,.,TRBV4-1,.,CASSHNRETQYF,TGCGCCAGCAGCCACAATCGGGAGACCCAGTACTTC
TRBJ1-1,.,TRBV12-5,.,CASGLVNGGNTEAFF,TGTGCTAGTGGTTTGGTAAATGGGGGCAACACTGAAGCTTTCTTT
TRBJ2-1,.,TRBV7-9,.,CASSRREPTRNEQFF,TGTGCCAGCAGTCGCCGGGAACCCACCCGGAATGAGCAGTTCTTC
TRBJ2-2,.,TRBV7-2,few,CASSSRRDYTGELFF,TGTGCCAGCAGCTCCCGGCGGGATTACACCGGGGAGCTGTTTTTT
TRBJ2-2,TRBD1,TRBV4-1,once,CASSHRGQGGTGELFF,TGCGCCAGCAGCCACCGAGGACAGGGTGGCACCGGGGAGCTGTTTTTT
TRBJ2-5,.,TRBV6-2/TRBV6-3,.,CASSYGLAINGDQYF,TGTGCCAGCAGTTACGGGCTAGCGATCAACGGTGACCAGTACTTC
TRBJ2-2,.,TRBV13,.,CASSTGNTGELFF,TGTGCCAGCAGCACAGGGAACACCGGGGAGCTGTTTTTT
TRBJ1-6,TRBD1,TRBV24-1,.,CATSTSRDRAPGDSPLHF,TGTGCCACCAGCACATCCCGGGACAGGGCCCCCGGAGATTCACCCCTCCACTTT
TRBJ2-2,.,TRBV6-5,.,CASRTGQRDTGELFF,TGTGCCAGCAGAACGGGCCAGAGGGACACCGGGGAGCTGTTTTTT
TRBJ2-7,.,TRBV30,.,CAWNSIAYSSYEQYF,TGTGCCTGGAATTCCATAGCGTATAGCTCCTACGAGCAGTACTTC
TRBJ2-7,TRBD1,TRBV3-1/TRBV3-2,.,CASSQAGTGAYEQYF,TGTGCCAGCAGCCAAGCCGGGACAGGGGCCTACGAGCAGTACTTC
TRBJ1-6,TRBD1,TRBV7-2,.,CASSLRQGTDNSPLHF,TGTGCCAGCAGCCTAAGACAGGGAACGGATAATTCACCCCTCCACTTT
TRBJ1-1,TRBD1,TRBV28,once,CATNRGMNTEAFF,TGTGCCACCAACAGGGGCATGAACACTGAAGCTTTCTTT
TRBJ2-3,.,TRBV2,.,CASRARSTDTQYF,TGTGCCAGCAGGGCCCGTAGCACAGATACGCAGTATTTT
TRBJ1-6,.,TRBV10-1,.,CASGGGYGSPLHF,TGCGCCAGCGGGGGGGGCTATGGTTCACCCCTCCACTTT
TRBJ2-3,TRBD2,TRBV7-2,.,CASSLWTSGGAADTQYF,TGTGCCAGCAGCTTATGGACTAGCGGGGGGGCTGCAGATACGCAGTATTTT
TRBJ2-7,.,TRBV29-1,.,CSVEEGGAYEQYF,TGCAGCGTTGAAGAGGGGGGAGCCTACGAGCAGTACTTC
TRBJ2-5,TRBD1,TRBV3-1/TRBV3-2,.,CASSLPLARGRETQYF,TGTGCCAGCAGCCTTCCCCTCGCCAGGGGGAGAGAGACCCAGTACTTC
TRBJ1-5,.,TRBV19,few,CASSHRQALWNQPQHF,TGTGCCAGTAGTCATCGACAGGCGCTTTGGAATCAGCCCCAGCATTTT
TRBJ2-4,TRBD1,TRBV2,.,CASGQVEAKNIQYF,TGTGCCAGTGGACAGGTCGAAGCCAAAAACATTCAGTACTTC
TRBJ2-3,.,TRBV14,once,CASSQAEAGYTQYF,TGTGCCAGCAGCCAAGCCGAGGCCGGATATACGCAGTATTTT
TRBJ2-7,TRBD2,TRBV18,once,CASSPQRGAYEQYF,TGTGCCAGCTCACCTCAACGGGGGGCCTACGAGCAGTACTTC
TRBJ1-2,TRBD1,TRBV19,few,CASVGTGPGDGYTF,TGTGCCAGTGTGGGGACAGGGCCTGGGGATGGCTACACCTTC
TRBJ2-3,.,TRBV30,.,CAWSRDSWGTDTQYF,TGTGCCTGGAGTCGGGACTCCTGGGGCACAGATACGCAGTATTTT
TRBJ1-1,.,TRBV7-9,.,CASSLVALSTEAFF,TGTGCCAGCAGCTTAGTAGCACTTAGCACTGAAGCTTTCTTT
TRBJ1-6,TRBD1,TRBV9,few,CASSVDQGASPLHF,TGTGCCAGCAGCGTGGACCAGGGGGCCTCACCCCTCCACTTT
TRBJ1-5,.,TRBV15,.,CATSRDRGGSNQPQHF,TGTGCCACCAGCAGAGACCGGGGGGGGAGCAATCAGCCCCAGCATTTT
TRBJ2-1,TRBD2,TRBV6-6,.,CASSYLPAGGLDEQFF,TGTGCCAGCAGTTACCTCCCGGCGGGGGGGCTCGATGAGCAGTTCTTC
TRBJ2-7,TRBD2,TRBV19,.,CASSRTGTNYEQYF,TGTGCCAGTAGTAGGACCGGGACTAACTACGAGCAGTACTTC
TRBJ2-2,.,TRBV29-1,.,CSVSRGVSTGELFF,TGCAGCGTTTCCAGGGGGGTTTCCACCGGGGAGCTGTTTTTT
TRBJ1-5,.,TRBV7-9,few,CASSSQGNQPQHF,TGTGCCAGCAGCTCCCAGGGCAATCAGCCCCAGCATTTT
TRBJ2-7,.,TRBV6-5,once,CASSSLGGNEGEQYF,TGTGCCAGCAGTTCCCTGGGTGGGAACGAGGGCGAGCAGTACTTC
TRBJ2-7,.,TRBV2,.,CASKGAYEQYF,TGTGCCAGCAAAGGGGCCTACGAGCAGTACTTC
TRBJ1-2,.,TRBV6-5,few,CASRDSTTIDYTF,TGTGCCAGCAGGGACAGTACCACTATTGACTACACCTTC
TRBJ2-7,TRBD1,TRBV12-5,.,CASGLSQGEYF,TGTGCTAGTGGTTTGTCCCAGGGGGAGTACTTC
TRBJ2-1,TRBD2,TRBV7-6,.,CASSLGRGDYNEQFF,TGTGCCAGCAGCTTAGGTCGGGGGGACTACAATGAGCAGTTCTTC
TRBJ2-5,TRBD1,TRBV10-1,.,CASSPNRGQETQYF,TGCGCCAGCAGCCCTAACAGGGGGCAAGAGACCCAGTACTTC
TRBJ2-6,TRBD2,TRBV28,.,CASRGTRGSLGANVLTF,TGTGCCAGCAGAGGGACTAGGGGATCCCTGGGGGCCAACGTCCTGACTTTC
TRBJ2-7,TRBD2,TRBV4-2,.,CASSQDLLAGRSYEQYF,TGTGCCAGCAGCCAAGATCTACTAGCGGGACGGAGCTACGAGCAGTACTTC
TRBJ2-1,TRBD2,TRBV3-1/TRBV3-2,.,CASSQVLKTSRLSYNEQFF,TGTGCCAGCAGCCAAGTCCTAAAGACTAGCAGACTCTCCTACAATGAGCAGTTCTTC
TRBJ2-1,.,TRBV19,.,CASSIDYGAYNEQFF,TGTGCCAGTAGTATAGATTACGGGGCCTACAATGAGCAGTTCTTC
TRBJ1-2,TRBD1,TRBV28,.,CASSLPGGIYGYTF,TGTGCCAGCAGTTTACCAGGGGGAATCTATGGCTACACCTTC
TRBJ2-3,TRBD2,TRBV4-2,.,CASSQSSGRIDTQYF,TGTGCCAGCAGCCAAAGTAGCGGGAGGATAGATACGCAGTATTTT
TRBJ2-2,.,TRBV6-2/TRBV6-3,.,CASSYSGHSTGELFF,TGTGCCAGCAGTTACTCGGGACACTCCACCGGGGAGCTGTTTTTT
TRBJ2-7,.,TRBV6-5,.,CASSYSQGANEQYF,TGTGCCAGCAGTTACTCGCAGGGCGCCAACGAGCAGTACTTC
TRBJ2-7,.,TRBV7-9,.,CASSLGGTEYEQYF,TGTGCCAGCAGCTTAGGGGGGACTGAATACGAGCAGTACTTC
TRBJ1-6,TRBD1,TRBV27,few,CASGLGGGHSPLHF,TGTGCCAGCGGCCTAGGGGGCGGCCATTCACCCCTCCACTTT
TRBJ2-7,TRBD2,TRBV19,.,CASRPGGSSYKQYF,TGTGCCAGTAGACCGGGGGGGAGCTCCTACAAGCAGTACTTC
TRBJ2-1,TRBD2,TRBV19,.,CASSAATALAGSYNEQFF,TGTGCCAGTAGTGCGGCGACAGCCCTAGCGGGATCCTACAATGAGCAGTTCTTC
TRBJ2-7,TRBD2,TRBV6-5,once,CASSSLAGGSSYEQYF,TGTGCCAGCAGTTCTCTAGCGGGAGGATCCTCCTACGAGCAGTACTTC
TRBJ2-3,.,TRBV12-5,.,CASGLEGGADTQYF,TGTGCTAGTGGTTTGGAGGGGGGGGCAGATACGCAGTATTTT
TRBJ2-1,TRBD2,TRBV5-4,.,CASSPGPGGQFF,TGTGCCAGCAGTCCCGGACCGGGGGGGCAGTTCTTC
TRBJ1-2,.,TRBV3-1/TRBV3-2,.,CASSDTSGYGYTF,TGTGCCAGCAGCGACACCTCTGGCTATGGCTACACCTTC
TRBJ2-5,TRBD1,TRBV5-1,.,CASSLVPYGQGIQETQYF,TGCGCCAGCAGCTTGGTACCCTACGGACAGGGGATACAAGAGACCCAGTACTTC
TRBJ2-4,.,TRBV21-1,.,CASIPRGLAKNIQYF,TGTGCCAGCATCCCACGGGGACTAGCCAAAAACATTCAGTACTTC
TRBJ2-2,.,TRBV10-3,.,CATRDSQPGELFF,TGTGCCACCCGGGACTCTCAACCCGGGGAGCTGTTTTTT
TRBJ1-1,.,TRBV5-4,.,CASSLVPTGNTEAFF,TGTGCCAGCAGCTTGGTCCCTACAGGGAACACTGAAGCTTTCTTT
TRBJ2-7,TRBD2,TRBV6-5,.,CASRPGLEVYEQYF,TGTGCCAGCAGACCGGGACTAGAGGTCTACGAGCAGTACTTC
TRBJ2-5,TRBD2,TRBV4-2,.,CASSQEGRLAELQETQYF,TGTGCCAGCAGCCAAGAGGGCAGACTAGCGGAGTTGCAAGAGACCCAGTACTTC
TRBJ2-7,.,TRBV30,once,CAWTGLGYEQYF,TGTGCCTGGACCGGACTGGGCTACGAGCAGTACTTC